This TCR beta chain was found in a study of cytotoxic CD8 clonotypes in ibrutinib-treated CLL. Study as a whole: There were about a dozen relapsed/refractory patients and around 15 treatment-naive patients, and roughly 18 were IGHV unmutated. Results showed around 24 partial and 2 complete responses; following median roughly 68 months, approximately 15 remained remitted, about 12 advanced.

Here immunoSEQ multiplex PCR was the method, and the copy in TCRdb shows in-frame clones only, minus some. The sample shows just over 65,000 clones, 68% of them seen only once. The germline V and J ends were trimmed by 4 bases and 2 bases, with 9 bases remaining between them. Germline V gives CDR1 SGHRS, CDR2 YFSETQ. The CDR3 sequence is 13 residues long. Library input was 1.5 to 2 micrograms of DNA from cryopreserved PBMCs. Whole-study findings and limits: Sampling times, which were not matched between the groups, differed between sustained-remission patients and progressing patients.

In the case of this clone: Its antigen is not known.

This material consisted of PBMCs, taken after 12 months of ibrutinib treatment. This sequence originates from a human donor with chronic lymphocytic leukemia. V and J are TRBV5-1 and TRBJ2-5, with D uncertain. CDR3 DNA: TGCGCCAGCAGCACCGGACCGCAAGAGACCCAGTACTTC. Translating it yields CASSTGPQETQYF.